The rows below give T cell receptor beta chains drawn from one sample of a study of blood T cell repertoires in COVID-19. Sequencing was performed with immunoSEQ multiplex PCR; in TCRdb, only in-frame clones are kept and a portion is missing. The sample shows over 150,000 clones, about 90% of them seen only once. The sequenced material came from peripheral blood. The source is a middle-aged man with acute or convalescent COVID-19. Both conserved end residues are part of each CDR3. D genes are given only for firm matches.

TRBV28 | . | CASMVRWASYEQYF
TRBV12-5 | TRBD1 | CASGLDKGQGFWYGYTF
TRBV9 | TRBD2 | CASSGGLAGTDTQYF
TRBV29-1 | TRBD1 | CSVLTGSWYF
TRBV28 | . | CASSQQGDTQYF
TRBV10-3 | . | CAISDQDSTDTQYF
TRBV7-9 | . | CASSLGQGEKLFF
TRBV7-2 | TRBD1 | CASSLKGAAGHEQYF
TRBV28 | . | CASTPTGLPNEKLFF
TRBV5-8 | TRBD2 | CASSLLLAGIYEQYF
TRBV10-1 | TRBD2 | CASSEGTSGRSEQFF
TRBV27 | . | CASSSLRDRLNTEAFF
TRBV19 | . | CASSPTLARTSQETQYF
TRBV6-5 | TRBD1 | CASRTGTDYGYTF
TRBV5-6 | . | CASSLVRAEAFF
TRBV4-3 | . | CASSQKGHRELFF
TRBV5-1 | . | CASSPQGYSNQPQHF
TRBV7-9 | . | CASSPGGRIQETQYF
TRBV10-1 | TRBD2 | CASTPGGGRGTGELFF
TRBV27 | TRBD1 | CASSRQGAGQPQHF
TRBV7-9 | TRBD1 | CASSLATGTPEAFF
TRBV11-2 | . | CASSLERSSYNEQFF
TRBV24-1 | TRBD1 | CATGRDSETQYF
TRBV7-7 | TRBD2 | CASSFTSGGSTGELFF
TRBV10-3 | TRBD1 | CAIRNTTGVNSYEQYF
TRBV25-1 | . | CASSVTGNTGELFF
TRBV30 | . | CAWTDSGNTIYF
TRBV29-1 | TRBD2 | CSVQRREGGNEQFF
TRBV2 | TRBD2 | CASIGRGTSGRGGTQYF
TRBV6-2/TRBV6-3 | TRBD2 | CASSYSGGATDTQYF
TRBV7-9 | . | CASSYTPHEKLFF
TRBV27 | . | CASMPRPGSYEQYF
TRBV27 | . | CASSHSPREQYF
TRBV28 | TRBD2 | CASSLRLAGGDYNEQFF
TRBV28 | . | CASSLGSLEGDTQYF
TRBV7-9 | . | CASSAGGNTEAFF
TRBV29-1 | TRBD1 | CSVTGDGTEAFF
TRBV7-8 | . | CASSYSAREQFF
TRBV9 | . | CASSAGAGGSDAEQFF
TRBV6-5 | . | CASSYSTQGFSYEQYF
TRBV24-1 | . | CATSDYLAEDNEQFF
TRBV6-6 | . | CASSYTTGSGNTIYF
TRBV11-2 | TRBD1 | CASSLVMGQPNTEAFF
TRBV7-2 | . | CASSLDSSNYGYTF
TRBV5-1 | . | CASSLRMGHNEQFF
TRBV5-1 | TRBD1 | CASSAGTGINEKLFF
TRBV7-8 | . | CASTPGGGNEQFF
TRBV24-1 | TRBD2 | CATSDSGLAGVAEQFF